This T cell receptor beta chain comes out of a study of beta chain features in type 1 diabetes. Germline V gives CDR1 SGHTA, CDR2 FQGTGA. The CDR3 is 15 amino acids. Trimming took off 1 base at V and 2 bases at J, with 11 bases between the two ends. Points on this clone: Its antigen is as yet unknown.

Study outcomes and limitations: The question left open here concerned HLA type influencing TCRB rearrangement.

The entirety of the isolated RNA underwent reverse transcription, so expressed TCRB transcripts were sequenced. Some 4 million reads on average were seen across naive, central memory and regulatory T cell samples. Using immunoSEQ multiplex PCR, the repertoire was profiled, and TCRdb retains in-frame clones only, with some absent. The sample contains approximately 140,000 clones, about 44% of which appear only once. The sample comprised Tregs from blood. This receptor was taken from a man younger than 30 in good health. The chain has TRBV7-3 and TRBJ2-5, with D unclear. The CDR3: CASSLNGVPQETQYF. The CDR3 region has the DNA TGTGCCAGCAGCTTAAATGGAGTTCCACAAGAGACCCAGTACTTC.